Shown below are 29 T cell receptor beta chains from a single sample sequenced in a study of cytomegalovirus exposure and HLA in healthy donors. Method: immunoSEQ multiplex PCR; TCRdb's copy keeps in-frame clones and lacks some. The table shows 150,000 to 200,000 clones, with around 85% occurring only once. The source material was PBMCs. The receptors come from a man between 18 and 35 years old in good health and CMV-seropositive.

The chain joins TRBV4-1 to TRBJ2-1; TRBD1 might be the D (6 bases). V was clipped by 2 bases and J by 3 bases, with 14 bases between them. The germline V gene has CDR1 MGHRA and CDR2 YSYEKL. The CDR3 contains 16 residues. The CDR3, as DNA: TGCGCCAGCAGCCAACCAGGGCAGGGGAACTACAATGAGCAGTTCTTC. It yields the protein CASSQPGQGNYNEQFF.

The rearrangement links TRBV5-1 to TRBJ1-2; D ambiguous. Germline V gene sequence: CDR1 SGHRS, CDR2 YFSETQ. The CDR3 runs 13 residues. V was shortened by 4 bases and J by 0 bases, with 7 bases between the two germline ends. The CDR3 reads CASSTESNYGYTF. The CDR3 nucleotides read TGCGCCAGCAGCACAGAGTCTAACTATGGCTACACCTTC.

This clone came up a few times. The genes are TRBV28 and TRBJ1-6; a weak D match, TRBD1 (5 bases). In germline, CDR1 is MDHEN, CDR2 SYDVKM. V gave up 4 bases and J gave up 5 bases, with 12 bases separating them. The CDR3 runs 15 residues. Written as DNA, the CDR3 is TGTGCCAGCAGTTCAGTCAGGGCGAATAATTCACCCCTCCACTTT. Its protein product is CASSSVRANNSPLHF.

The gene calls are TRBV6-1 and TRBJ1-6, with a tentative D call TRBD1 (5 bases). Germline lookup yields CDR1 MNHNS and CDR2 SASEGT. V was shortened by 5 bases and J by 10 bases, with 15 bases between the two germline ends. The CDR3 extends over 14 amino acids. CDR3 sequence (DNA): TGTGCCAGCAGTTATGGAGGGGTGGTATCACCCCTCCACTTT. Protein: CASSYGGVVSPLHF.

The CDR3 sequence is CASSFRTIGVSSYNEQFF. DNA for the CDR3: TGTGCCAGCAGCTTCAGGACAATTGGGGTTTCCTCCTACAATGAGCAGTTCTTC. V is TRBV7-6 and J is TRBJ2-1; possible D gene TRBD1, 5 bases. Between the trimmed V and J ends, which lost 3 bases and 0 bases, there was a span of 18 bases. Germline CDR1 and CDR2: SGHVS and FNYEAQ. There are 18 residues in the CDR3. The entire variable domain, with the rest obtained from reference TRBV7-6 and TRBJ2-1, is as follows: GAGVSQSPRYKVTKRGQDVALRCDPISGHVSLYWYRQALGQGPEFLTYFNYEAQQDKSGLPNDRFSAERPEGSISTLTIQRTEQRDSAMYRCASSFRTIGVSSYNEQFFGPGTRLTVL.

The chain couples TRBV5-1 to TRBJ2-5; D perhaps matches TRBD2 (5 bases). The germline V and J ends were trimmed by 4 bases and 0 bases, with 13 bases remaining between them. The CDR3 contains 15 residues. From germline, CDR1 is SGHRS and CDR2 YFSETQ. The CDR3 loop is CASSDGGGYQETQYF. CDR3 coding DNA: TGCGCCAGCAGCGACGGAGGTGGCTACCAAGAGACCCAGTACTTC. Full variable domain (outside the CDR3, taken from reference TRBV5-1 and TRBJ2-5): KAGVTQTPRYLIKTRGQQVTLSCSPISGHRSVSWYQQTPGQGLQFLFEYFSETQRNKGNFPGRFSGRQFSNSRSEMNVSTLELGDSALYLCASSDGGGYQETQYFGPGTRLLVL.

This chain connects TRBV27 to TRBJ2-6; D is uncertain. Germline V gene data show CDR1 as MNHEY and CDR2 as SMNVEV (reference sequence). With 5 bases removed from V and 0 bases from J, the gap between germline ends came to 8 bases. CDR3 length equals 15 residues. CDR3 protein: CASSLRFSGANVLTF. The CDR3 bases are TGTGCCAGCAGTCTCCGGTTCTCTGGGGCCAACGTCCTGACTTTC. Drawing the rest from reference TRBV27 and TRBJ2-6, the complete variable domain is EAQVTQNPRYLITVTGKKLTVTCSQNMNHEYMSWYRQDPGLGLRQIYYSMNVEVTDKGDVPEGYKVSRKEKRNFPLILESPSPNQTSLYFCASSLRFSGANVLTFGAGSRLTVL.

This clone appeared once. The chain joins TRBV11-2 to TRBJ2-1; no clear D gene. Germline V gene lookup returns CDR1 SGHAT and CDR2 FQNNGV. The V end was cut by 2 bases, the J end by 0 bases, with 8 bases between. The CDR3 is 15 residues long. The chain's CDR3 is CASSLLRSSYNEQFF. CDR3 nucleotide sequence: TGTGCCAGCAGCTTACTCCGGAGCTCCTACAATGAGCAGTTCTTC.

As DNA, the CDR3 is TGTGCCAGCAGCCCCAGGACAGGGAGCTCTGGAAACACCATATATTTT. Amino acid sequence: CASSPRTGSSGNTIYF. This rearrangement joins TRBV5-8 to TRBJ1-3, with 8 bases that match TRBD1. This CDR3 has 16 residues. V shed 4 bases and J 0 bases; nucleotides not matched to a gene: 6. Germline CDR1 is SGHTS and CDR2 is YDEGEE.

This clone was detected once. The V and J genes are TRBV7-9 and TRBJ2-7; D might be TRBD1 (6 bases). Trimming stripped 5 bases from V and 0 bases from J, with 8 bases between. This CDR3 region has 13 residues. Germline CDR1 is SEHNR and CDR2 is FQNEAQ (reference sequence). CDR3 in amino acids: CASSPGVSYEQYF. For the CDR3, the DNA is TGTGCCAGCAGCCCAGGGGTCTCCTACGAGCAGTACTTC.

This clone was picked up a small number of times. V and J are TRBV11-2 and TRBJ2-7; 10 bases line up with TRBD1. The V segment lost 1 base and the J segment 11 bases; nucleotides outside the gene matches: 5. The CDR3 loop spans 13 amino acids. The germline V gene encodes CDR1 SGHAT and CDR2 FQNNGV. The CDR3 region is CASSLVGTGEEYF. CDR3 nucleotides: TGTGCCAGCAGCTTAGTGGGGACAGGGGAGGAGTACTTC.

The V and J genes are TRBV18 and TRBJ1-1; 8 nucleotides align to TRBD1. Germline V gene lookup returns CDR1 KGHSH and CDR2 LQKENI. This CDR3 contains 17 residues. Trimming removed 2 bases from V and 1 base from J; junction bases left unmatched: 9. The CDR3 reads CASSPKRFQGANTEAFF. CDR3 DNA: TGTGCCAGCTCACCAAAACGGTTCCAGGGGGCGAACACTGAAGCTTTCTTT.

This chain connects TRBV7-9 to TRBJ2-7, with no clear D. V lost 5 bases, J lost 3 bases, and 5 bases lay in between. This CDR3 contains 11 residues. Germline values: CDR1 SEHNR, CDR2 FQNEAQ (reference sequence). CDR3 protein: CASSLNYEQYF. CDR3 bases: TGTGCCAGCAGCCTTAACTACGAGCAGTACTTC.

The rearrangement uses TRBV10-3 and TRBJ1-5; D is ambiguous. Deletions cut 7 bases from V and 0 bases from J, with 19 bases between. CDR3 length: 17 residues. Germline V lookup: CDR1 ENHRY, CDR2 SYGVKD. This chain's CDR3 is CAITMRSQTYSNQPQHF. The CDR3 coding sequence is TGTGCCATCACAATGAGGTCCCAGACGTATAGCAATCAGCCCCAGCATTTT.

The chain carries TRBV6-1 and TRBJ2-4, with TRBD1 matching over 11 bases. This CDR3 region has 18 residues. After removal of 4 bases from V and 3 bases from J, the junction contained 11 bases not matched to a gene. Germline lookup yields CDR1 MNHNS and CDR2 SASEGT. CDR3 residues: CASSVPGTGGRSKNIQYF. The CDR3 DNA reads as TGTGCCAGCAGTGTTCCCGGGACAGGGGGTAGGAGCAAAAACATTCAGTACTTC.

The genes are TRBV4-1 and TRBJ1-4; TRBD1 is a possible D gene (5 bases). V lost 0 bases and J lost 8, with 16 bases in between. The germline V gene encodes CDR1 MGHRA and CDR2 YSYEKL. The CDR3 consists of 16 residues. CDR3 region: CASSQDRSQGGEKLFF. Written as DNA, the CDR3 is TGCGCCAGCAGCCAAGATCGGTCCCAGGGTGGGGAAAAACTGTTTTTT.

The V call is TRBV7-2, the J call TRBJ1-5; TRBD1 is a possible D gene (5 bases). The CDR3 is 13 amino acids. Trimming shortened V by 4 bases and J by 7 bases, and 11 bases separated the two germline ends. Germline lookup yields CDR1 SGHTA and CDR2 FQGNSA. The CDR3 bases are TGTGCCAGCAGCTCCGCAGGGCACCAGCCCCAGCATTTT. Encoded protein: CASSSAGHQPQHF.

The CDR3 is CASSVEGSGVYNEQFF. The CDR3 DNA sequence: TGTGCCAGCAGCGTAGAAGGGAGCGGGGTTTACAATGAGCAGTTCTTC. The chain has TRBV9 and TRBJ2-1, with TRBD2 identical over 7 bases. The CDR3 is made up of 16 amino acids. Germline CDR1 is SGDLS and CDR2 is YYNGEE. The ends lost 0 bases at V and 4 bases at J; junction bases unmatched: 7.

V gene TRBV4-1 combines with J gene TRBJ2-7; D perhaps matches TRBD2 (5 bases). This CDR3 contains 13 residues. V lost 4 bases and J lost 10, with 17 bases in between. The germline V gene encodes CDR1 MGHRA and CDR2 YSYEKL. This CDR3 reads CASSLIHRDSQYF. CDR3 nucleotides: TGCGCCAGCAGCCTTATTCACCGGGATTCTCAGTACTTC.

This chain connects TRBV4-1 to TRBJ2-4; no reliable D call. Trimming shortened V by 1 base and J by 3 bases, and 4 bases separated the two germline ends. This CDR3 region has 13 residues. CDR1 is MGHRA, CDR2 YSYEKL, per germline. The CDR3 region has the DNA TGCGCCAGCAGCCAAGGAGGCAAAAACATTCAGTACTTC. Amino acid sequence: CASSQGGKNIQYF.

V and J are TRBV2 and TRBJ2-3; 7 nucleotides agree with TRBD2. V lost 7 bases and J lost 6; bases outside the gene matches: 10. Germline CDR1 reads SNHLY; CDR2 reads FYNNEI. This CDR3 has 14 residues. The CDR3 DNA reads TGTGCCAGCAAGCCGGGACTAAATTTGGATACGCAGTATTTT. Its protein is CASKPGLNLDTQYF. Drawing the rest from reference TRBV2 and TRBJ2-3, the complete variable domain is EPEVTQTPSHQVTQMGQEVILRCVPISNHLYFYWYRQILGQKVEFLVSFYNNEISEKSEIFDDQFSVERPDGSNFTLKIRSTKLEDSAMYFCASKPGLNLDTQYFGPGTRLTVL.

The chain is built from TRBV28 and TRBJ1-4; D is unresolved. Germline CDR1 MDHEN, CDR2 SYDVKM. V dropped 7 bases and J dropped 4 bases, with 13 bases sitting between them. There are 14 residues in the CDR3. The chain's CDR3 is CASTASAFNEKLFF. CDR3 nucleotides: TGTGCCAGCACCGCCAGTGCCTTTAATGAAAAACTGTTTTTT.

Concerning this clone itself: One junction end does not reproduce the germline sequence, and a read error may be involved. The chain joins TRBV2 to TRBJ1-5; 9 bases are shared with TRBD1. In germline, CDR1 is SNHLY, CDR2 FYNNEI. This CDR3 has 16 amino acids. CDR3 in amino acids: CASNEGPGQGIQPQHF. The DNA of the CDR3 is TGTGCCAGCAATGAAGGTCCGGGACAGGGAATCCAGCCCCAGCATTTT.

The J gene is TRBJ2-1, the V gene TRBV7-6; 13 bases match TRBD2. The CDR3 has 17 amino acids. V lost 5 bases and J lost 3; bases outside the gene matches: 7. Germline-derived CDR1 and CDR2 are SGHVS and FNYEAQ. Here the CDR3 reads CASSPTSGGAVYNEQFF. The CDR3 DNA follows: TGTGCCAGCAGCCCCACTAGCGGGGGGGCCGTCTACAATGAGCAGTTCTTC.

The chain recombines TRBV21-1 with TRBJ2-7; TRBD2 is the table's D call and was not checked against the DNA. TRBV21-1 represents a pseudogene. The CDR3 covers 15 residues. CDR3 amino acids: CASSKCSGTIYEQYF. The CDR3 bases are TGTGCCAGCAGCAAATGTAGCGGGACTATTTACGAGCAGTACTTC.

The gene calls are TRBV5-4 and TRBJ1-2; weak D call: TRBD1 (5 bases). The CDR3 is made up of 14 amino acids. Deletions cut 0 bases from V and 7 bases from J, with 13 bases between. From germline, CDR1 is SGHNT and CDR2 YYREEE (reference sequence). The CDR3 loop reads CASSLEGGTGGYTF. The CDR3 bases are TGTGCCAGCAGCTTGGAGGGAGGGACGGGTGGCTACACCTTC.

The J gene is TRBJ2-3, the V gene TRBV9, with a possible D match to TRBD1 (6 bases). Germline V gene data show CDR1 as SGDLS and CDR2 as YYNGEE. This CDR3 is 16 amino acids long. V was shortened by 4 bases and J by 1 base, with 16 bases between the two germline ends. DNA of the CDR3: TGTGCCAGCAGCCTTACAGGGACGACACGCACAGATACGCAGTATTTT. It codes for CASSLTGTTRTDTQYF.

The chain employs TRBV7-9 and TRBJ2-7, with 7 positions matching TRBD2. Losses at the gene ends were 5 bases for V and 0 bases for J; bases not matched to a gene: 4. The CDR3 extends over 14 amino acids. In germline, CDR1 is SEHNR, CDR2 FQNEAQ (reference sequence). The CDR3 DNA follows: TGTGCCAGCAGCCCTAGCGGAAGCTCCTACGAGCAGTACTTC. Protein: CASSPSGSSYEQYF.

V and J are TRBV11-2 and TRBJ2-5; D gene uncertain. Germline V CDR1 and CDR2: SGHAT, FQNNGV. V was clipped by 5 bases and J by 1 base, with 14 bases between them. CDR3 length: 15 amino acids. The CDR3 sequence is CASSNVGVGQETQYF. CDR3 DNA: TGTGCCAGCAGCAACGTGGGCGTCGGCCAAGAGACCCAGTACTTC.